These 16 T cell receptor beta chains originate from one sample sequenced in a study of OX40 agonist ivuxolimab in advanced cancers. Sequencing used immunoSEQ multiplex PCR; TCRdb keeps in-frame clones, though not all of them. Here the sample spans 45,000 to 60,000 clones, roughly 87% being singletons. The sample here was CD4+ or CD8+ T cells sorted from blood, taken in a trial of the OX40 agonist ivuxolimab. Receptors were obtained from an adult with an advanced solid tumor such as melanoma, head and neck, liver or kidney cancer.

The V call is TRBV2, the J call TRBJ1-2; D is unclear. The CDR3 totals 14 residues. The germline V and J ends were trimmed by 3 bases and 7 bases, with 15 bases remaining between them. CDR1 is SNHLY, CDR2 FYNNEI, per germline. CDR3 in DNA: TGTGCCAGCAGTGACCCGACCGATGAGACTGGCTACACCTTC. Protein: CASSDPTDETGYTF.

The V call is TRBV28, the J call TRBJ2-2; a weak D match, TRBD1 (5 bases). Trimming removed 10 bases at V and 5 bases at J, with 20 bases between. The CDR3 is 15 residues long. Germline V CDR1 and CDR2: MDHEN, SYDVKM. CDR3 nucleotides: TGTGCCACCCAGGGTTTGGCGCGACCGACCGGGGAGCTGTTTTTT. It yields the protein CATQGLARPTGELFF.

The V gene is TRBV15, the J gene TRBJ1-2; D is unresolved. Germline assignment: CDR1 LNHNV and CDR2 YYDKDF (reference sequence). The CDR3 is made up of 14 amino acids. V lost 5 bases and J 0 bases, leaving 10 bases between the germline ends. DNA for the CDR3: TGTGCCACCAGCCAGGACGAAGCTAACTATGGCTACACCTTC. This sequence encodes CATSQDEANYGYTF.

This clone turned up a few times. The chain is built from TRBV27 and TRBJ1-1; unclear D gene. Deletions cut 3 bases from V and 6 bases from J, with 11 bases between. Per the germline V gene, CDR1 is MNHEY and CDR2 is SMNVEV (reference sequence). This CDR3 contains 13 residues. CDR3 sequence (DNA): TGTGCCAGCAGTTTCTCGGGGAGCGCTGAAGCTTTCTTT. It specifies CASSFSGSAEAFF.

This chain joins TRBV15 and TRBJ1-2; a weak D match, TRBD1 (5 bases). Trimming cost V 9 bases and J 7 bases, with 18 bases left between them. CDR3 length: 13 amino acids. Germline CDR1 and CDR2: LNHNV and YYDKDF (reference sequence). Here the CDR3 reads CATTGTYRRGYTF. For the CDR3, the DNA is TGTGCCACTACCGGGACTTATAGACGTGGCTACACCTTC.

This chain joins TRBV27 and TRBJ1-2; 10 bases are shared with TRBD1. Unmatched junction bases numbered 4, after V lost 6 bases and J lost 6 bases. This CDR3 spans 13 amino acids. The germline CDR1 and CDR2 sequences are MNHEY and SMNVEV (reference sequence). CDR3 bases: TGTGCCAGCAGACCCGGGACAGGGGATGGCTACACCTTC. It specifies CASRPGTGDGYTF.

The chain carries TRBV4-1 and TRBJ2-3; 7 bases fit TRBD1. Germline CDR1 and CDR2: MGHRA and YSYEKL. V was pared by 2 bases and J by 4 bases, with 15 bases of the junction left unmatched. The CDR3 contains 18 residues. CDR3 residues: CASSQIVITGVSADTQYF. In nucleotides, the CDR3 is TGCGCCAGCAGCCAAATCGTCATTACAGGGGTTTCGGCAGATACGCAGTATTTT.

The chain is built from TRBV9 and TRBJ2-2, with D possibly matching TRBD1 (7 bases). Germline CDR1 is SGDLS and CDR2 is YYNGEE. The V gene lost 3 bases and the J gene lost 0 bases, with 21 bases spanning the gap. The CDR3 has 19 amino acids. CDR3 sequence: CASSAPRDSWRANTGELFF. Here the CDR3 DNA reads TGTGCCAGCAGCGCCCCCCGGGACAGTTGGAGGGCGAACACCGGGGAGCTGTTTTTT.

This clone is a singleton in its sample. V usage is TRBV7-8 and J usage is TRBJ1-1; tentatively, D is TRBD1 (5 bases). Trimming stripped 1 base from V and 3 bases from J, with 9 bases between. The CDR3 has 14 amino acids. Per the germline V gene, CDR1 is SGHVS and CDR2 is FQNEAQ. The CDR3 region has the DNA TGTGCCAGCAGCTTAGGGCCCAGGGACACTGAAGCTTTCTTT. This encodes CASSLGPRDTEAFF.

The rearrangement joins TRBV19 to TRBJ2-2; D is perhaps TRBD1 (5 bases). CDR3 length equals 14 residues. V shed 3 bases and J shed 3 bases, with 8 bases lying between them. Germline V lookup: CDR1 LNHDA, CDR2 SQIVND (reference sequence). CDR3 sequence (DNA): TGTGCCAGTAGTATCCCCAGGGACACCGGGGAGCTGTTTTTT. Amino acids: CASSIPRDTGELFF.

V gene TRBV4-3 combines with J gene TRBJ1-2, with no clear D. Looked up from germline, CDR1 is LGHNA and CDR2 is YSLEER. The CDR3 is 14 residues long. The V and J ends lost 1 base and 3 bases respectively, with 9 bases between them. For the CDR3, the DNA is TGCGCCAGCAGCCAAGCGTGGCAGGACTATGGCTACACCTTC. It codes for CASSQAWQDYGYTF.

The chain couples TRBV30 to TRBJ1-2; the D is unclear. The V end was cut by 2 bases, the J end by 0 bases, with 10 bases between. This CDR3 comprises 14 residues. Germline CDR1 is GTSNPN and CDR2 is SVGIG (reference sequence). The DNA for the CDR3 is TGTGCCTGGAGTCCCATTTGGGCTAACTATGGCTACACCTTC. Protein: CAWSPIWANYGYTF.

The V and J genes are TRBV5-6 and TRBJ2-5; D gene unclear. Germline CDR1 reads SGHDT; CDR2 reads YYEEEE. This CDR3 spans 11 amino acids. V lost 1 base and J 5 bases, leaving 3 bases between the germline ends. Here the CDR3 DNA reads TGTGCCAGCAGCTTGTCTGAGACCCAGTACTTC. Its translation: CASSLSETQYF.

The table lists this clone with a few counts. Here the CDR3 DNA reads TGTGCCAGCAGCTTAGGCAAATCTGAGCAGTTCTTC. Translation: CASSLGKSEQFF. The genes are TRBV7-9 and TRBJ2-1; D unresolved. The CDR3 is 12 residues long. The V and J ends lost 1 base and 9 bases respectively, with 7 bases between them. Germline V CDR1 and CDR2: SEHNR, FQNEAQ (reference sequence).

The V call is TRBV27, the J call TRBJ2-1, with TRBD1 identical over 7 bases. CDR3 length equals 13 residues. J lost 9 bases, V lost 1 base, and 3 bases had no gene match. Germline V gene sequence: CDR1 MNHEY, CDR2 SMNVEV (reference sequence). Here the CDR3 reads CASSLWDSSEQFF. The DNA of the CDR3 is TGTGCCAGCAGTTTATGGGACAGCTCTGAGCAGTTCTTC.

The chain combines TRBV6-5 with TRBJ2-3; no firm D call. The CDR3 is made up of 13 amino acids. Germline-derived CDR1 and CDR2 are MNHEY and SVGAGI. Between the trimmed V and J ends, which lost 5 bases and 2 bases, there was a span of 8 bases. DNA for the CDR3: TGTGCCAGCAGTATGGAGTACACAGATACGCAGTATTTT. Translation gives CASSMEYTDTQYF.